The rows below give T cell receptor beta chains drawn from one sample of a study of T cells in Graves' hyperthyroidism and ophthalmopathy. TCRdb re-called the multiplex PCR reads with MiXCR, one entry per CDR3 protein. The sample has around 190,000 distinct CDR3 sequences, about a sixth seen once. The sample taken for sequencing was blood. Receptors were obtained from a woman aged 45-60 years with Graves' hyperthyroidism. CDR3s include the opening cysteine and the closing phenylalanine or tryptophan. A D gene is named only where the DNA matches it firmly. Clone size is not always given. Where it is, it says once, few, many or a class for expanded clones.

d_gene	abundance	j_gene	v_gene	CDR3nt	CDR3aa
NA	few	TRBJ1-1	TRBV7-9	TGTGCCAGCAGCCCCAAGGGCGGGGGGCTCACTGAAGCTTTCTTT	CASSPKGGGLTEAFF
TRBD2	NA	TRBJ2-1	TRBV20-1	TGCAGTGCTAGACCCCGACTAGCGGCATACAATGAGCAGTTCTTC	CSARPRLAAYNEQFF
TRBD1	many	TRBJ2-3	TRBV27	TGTGCCAGCAGTCTCCAGGGGGCTGGGACTGGGACAGATACGCAGTATTTT	CASSLQGAGTGTDTQYF
NA	many	TRBJ2-3	TRBV30	TGTGCCTGGACCCGAACGACAGATACGCAGTATTTT	CAWTRTTDTQYF
TRBD2	many	TRBJ2-5	TRBV12-3/TRBV12-4	TGTGCCAGCACTTTAAGATCTAGCGGGAGTAAGACCCAGTACTTC	CASTLRSSGSKTQYF
NA	NA	TRBJ1-3	TRBV29-1	TGCAGCCCAGAGTTAGGCGGCCCCATATATTTT	CSPELGGPIYF
TRBD2	NA	TRBJ2-1	TRBV11-2	TGTGCCAGCAGGGGACTAGCGGGAGTGAATGAGCAGTTCTTC	CASRGLAGVNEQFF
NA	few	TRBJ2-7	TRBV27	TGTGCCAGCAGTTTATCCGGGCGCTACTACGAGCAGTACTTC	CASSLSGRYYEQYF
TRBD1	many	TRBJ1-2	TRBV5-1	TGCGCCAGCAGCCCAGGACAGGGGGCATCTCTTAACTATGGCTACACCTTC	CASSPGQGASLNYGYTF
NA	few	TRBJ2-2	TRBV4-1	TGCGCCAGCAGCCAGGGGACGAACACCGGGGAGCTGTTTTTT	CASSQGTNTGELFF
NA	many	TRBJ2-5	TRBV12-5	TGTGCTAGTGGTTTGGTAAACGGCGGGTCGGAGACCCAGTACTTC	CASGLVNGGSETQYF
NA	few	TRBJ2-3	TRBV12-3/TRBV12-4	TGTGCCAGCAGTTTGACGCGTACAGATACGCAGTATTTT	CASSLTRTDTQYF
NA	many	TRBJ2-5	TRBV20-1	TGCAGTGCTAGAGATAGGGCAGAAGAGACCCAGTACTTC	CSARDRAEETQYF
NA	many	TRBJ1-1	TRBV18	TGTGCCAGTTCCATTGGGCGAGACACTGAAGCTTTCTTT	CASSIGRDTEAFF
NA	NA	TRBJ1-1	TRBV10-2	TGCGCCAGCAGGATAACAGATTTCACTGAAGCTTTCTTT	CASRITDFTEAFF
NA	few	TRBJ2-3	TRBV18	TGTGCCAGCTCACGAAGGACGGAAACTAGCACAGATACGCAGTATTTT	CASSRRTETSTDTQYF
NA	few	TRBJ1-3	TRBV7-9	TGTGCCAGCAGCTTATTATCCGGAAACACCATATATTTT	CASSLLSGNTIYF
NA	many	TRBJ1-2	TRBV28	TGTGCCAGCACTTGGGCCTCAACAGGAGGCTATGGCTACACCTTC	CASTWASTGGYGYTF
NA	many	TRBJ1-2	TRBV5-1	TGCGCCAGCAGCATAGACCTAGAAAGCGGCTACACCTTC	CASSIDLESGYTF
NA	NA	TRBJ1-1	TRBV19	TGTGCCAGTAGTATATGGGACTCCGAAGCTTTCTTT	CASSIWDSEAFF
NA	few	TRBJ1-4	TRBV19	TGTGCCAGTACCAATAAACTAGGGGGGACCTACAATGAAAAACTGTTTTTT	CASTNKLGGTYNEKLFF
NA	many	TRBJ1-1	TRBV11-3	TGTGCCAGCAGCCTTGACAGGATCCAAATGAACACTGAAGCTTTCTTT	CASSLDRIQMNTEAFF
NA	NA	TRBJ2-7	TRBV30	TGTGCCTGGAGTCCCGCGGGGCACGAGCAGTACTTC	CAWSPAGHEQYF